These 30 T cell receptor beta chains share one sample of origin, sequenced in a study of T cells in Graves' hyperthyroidism and ophthalmopathy. RNA transcripts served as the template for amplifying TCR beta CDR3 regions. HTBI primers drove first-round RT-PCR of the TCR CDR3. MiXCR was run by TCRdb on the multiplex PCR reads, yielding one entry per CDR3 protein. The sample has nearly 600,000 distinct CDR3 sequences, 14% seen once. Sequenced input: blood. These receptors were obtained from a woman aged 25 to 39 with Graves' hyperthyroidism that later progressed to Graves' ophthalmopathy.

V is TRBV18 and J is TRBJ1-1, with D perhaps matching TRBD1 (6 bases). Germline assignment: CDR1 KGHSH and CDR2 LQKENI. CDR3 length equals 16 residues. Trimming removed 3 bases at V and 4 bases at J, with 18 bases between. In nucleotides, the CDR3 is TGTGCCAGCTCACCCATAGGGGGGGGGCCGTTCACTGAAGCTTTCTTT. This gives the protein CASSPIGGGPFTEAFF.

This clonotype was seen at least ten times. The chain has TRBV12-3 or TRBV12-4 and TRBJ1-5; 8 positions agree with TRBD1. J lost 7 bases, V lost 6 bases, and 5 bases had no gene match. The length of the CDR3 is 13 residues. CDR3 DNA: TGTGCCAGCAGCCTCCGGACAGGGCAGCCCCAGCATTTT. This sequence encodes CASSLRTGQPQHF.

This clonotype was detected ten times or more. V gene TRBV11-2 combines with J gene TRBJ2-1; TRBD2 matches 8 bases. From germline, CDR1 is SGHAT and CDR2 FQNNGV. With V trimmed by 5 bases and J by 1 base, 10 bases remained unmatched. The CDR3 covers 17 residues. DNA for the CDR3: TGTGCCAGCAGCCTATCTTCTAGCGGGCGTTCCTACAATGAGCAGTTCTTC. As protein: CASSLSSSGRSYNEQFF.

As concerns this clonotype: The junction does not match germline at one end; this may be a read error. The chain uses TRBV11-1 and TRBJ1-1, with a weak D call TRBD1 (6 bases). Germline CDR1 and CDR2: SGHAT and FQDESV (reference sequence). The CDR3 sequence is 16 residues long. The CDR3 sequence is CASSQDPPGAYTEAFF. The CDR3, as DNA: TGCGCCAGCAGCCAAGATCCCCCGGGGGCGTACACTGAAGCTTTCTTT.

This clonotype occurred many times. The chain recombines TRBV6-1 with TRBJ2-5; D remains ambiguous. The CDR3 spans 14 residues. Trimming stripped 6 bases from V and 0 bases from J, with 11 bases between. Looked up from germline, CDR1 is MNHNS and CDR2 is SASEGT. The CDR3 is CASSRDTYQETQYF. In DNA, the CDR3 is TGTGCCAGCAGCCGTGACACGTACCAAGAGACCCAGTACTTC.

In this sample, this clonotype turned up a few times. The rearrangement joins TRBV30 to TRBJ2-7; D ambiguous. Looked up from germline, CDR1 is GTSNPN and CDR2 is SVGIG (reference sequence). The V end lost 5 bases, the J end lost 5 bases, and 10 bases lay between the germline ends. CDR3 size: 11 residues. CDR3 nucleotide sequence: TGTGCCTGGGGTCCCCTTAACGAGCAGTACTTC. This translates into CAWGPLNEQYF. The full variable domain, completed using reference TRBV30 and TRBJ2-7, is SQTIHQWPATLVQPVGSPLSLECTVEGTSNPNLYWYRQAAGRGLQLLFYSVGIGQISSEVPQNLSASRPQDRQFILSSKKLLLSDSGFYLCAWGPLNEQYFGPGTRLTVT.

This clonotype was seen ten or more times. The chain is built from TRBV24-1 and TRBJ2-2, with a possible D match to TRBD2 (5 bases). V dropped 5 bases and J dropped 3 bases, with 6 bases sitting between them. Germline V lookup: CDR1 KGHDR, CDR2 SFDVKD. CDR3 size: 13 residues. CDR3 DNA: TGTGCCACCAGTGTCGGGGACACCGGGGAGCTGTTTTTT. Protein product: CATSVGDTGELFF.

This clonotype was seen at least ten times. This chain links TRBV12-3 or TRBV12-4 with TRBJ2-7, with 10 bases aligning to TRBD1. The CDR3 length is 17 residues. J lost 5 bases, V lost 1 base, and 11 bases had no gene match. The CDR3 coding sequence is TGTGCCAGCAGTTTAGACGGCCCGGGACAGGGGAAGAACGAGCAGTACTTC. The encoded protein is CASSLDGPGQGKNEQYF.

A word on this clonotype: One junction end disagrees with the germline gene, perhaps due to a read error. The chain joins TRBV3-1 to TRBJ2-5; 14 bases are a match to TRBD2. The germline CDR1 and CDR2 sequences are LGHDT and YNNKEL (reference sequence). The CDR3 length is 17 residues. CDR3 in DNA: TGTGCCAGCAGGCAAGGGACTAGCGGGAGTACACAAGAGACCCAGTACTTC. Its protein is CASRQGTSGSTQETQYF.

This chain links TRBV27 with TRBJ2-7; D assignment may be TRBD1 or TRBD2 (5 bases each). V lost 7 bases and J lost 2, with 12 bases in between. Germline-derived CDR1 and CDR2 are MNHEY and SMNVEV (reference sequence). The CDR3 extends over 13 amino acids. CDR3 region: CASNPGGTYEQYF. Here the CDR3 DNA reads TGTGCCAGCAACCCTGGGGGAACCTACGAGCAGTACTTC.

Ten or more counts support this clonotype. The chain combines TRBV27 with TRBJ2-7; D not resolved. Trimming took 0 bases from V and 2 from J, leaving 8 bases between them. Germline CDR1 and CDR2: MNHEY and SMNVEV (reference sequence). This CDR3 comprises 14 residues. DNA for the CDR3: TGTGCCAGCAGTTTATCGCATGGGGCCTACGAGCAGTACTTC. The encoded protein is CASSLSHGAYEQYF.

The gene calls are TRBV5-1 and TRBJ2-1; maybe TRBD1 (6 bases). The CDR3 covers 15 residues. Germline V gene lookup returns CDR1 SGHRS and CDR2 YFSETQ. V dropped 1 base and J dropped 5 bases, with 13 bases sitting between them. The CDR3 spells CASSLTIGTHNEQFF. The DNA for the CDR3 is TGCGCCAGCAGCTTGACTATCGGGACACACAATGAGCAGTTCTTC.

This clonotype was counted between two and nine times. The chain combines TRBV25-1 with TRBJ2-2; D is undetermined. V was pared by 4 bases and J by 5 bases, with 11 bases between. Looked up from germline, CDR1 is MGHDK and CDR2 is SYGVNS. The CDR3 sequence is 14 residues long. The CDR3 spells CASSGQDHTGELFF. For the CDR3, the DNA is TGTGCCAGCAGTGGGCAGGACCATACCGGGGAGCTGTTTTTT.

The J gene is TRBJ2-1, the V gene TRBV30; 10 nucleotides align to TRBD2. From germline, CDR1 is GTSNPN and CDR2 SVGIG (reference sequence). V was clipped by 5 bases and J by 0 bases; unmatched bases: 10. This CDR3 contains 17 residues. The CDR3 DNA follows: TGTGCCTGGGGAGGTGCGGCTAGCGGGAGCTCCTACAATGAGCAGTTCTTC. Its translation: CAWGGAASGSSYNEQFF.

The chain links TRBV2 to TRBJ2-3, with a possible D match to TRBD2 (7 bases). V lost 5 bases and J 1 base, leaving 19 bases between the germline ends. This CDR3 comprises 17 residues. Looked up from germline, CDR1 is SNHLY and CDR2 is FYNNEI. In nucleotides, the CDR3 is TGTGCCAGCAGTCCCCAGATACCCGGGGGGCGCACAGATACGCAGTATTTT. It yields the protein CASSPQIPGGRTDTQYF.

At least ten counts were recorded for this clonotype. J is TRBJ2-7 and V is TRBV20-1; the match to TRBD1 covers 10 bases. Germline CDR1 DFQATT, CDR2 SNEGSKA (reference sequence). The CDR3 loop spans 15 amino acids. With V trimmed by 5 bases and J by 6 bases, 13 bases remained unmatched. This chain's CDR3 is CSAGWDRGQSVEQYF. The CDR3 nucleotides read TGCAGTGCTGGTTGGGACAGGGGACAAAGTGTCGAGCAGTACTTC.

There are many counts of this clonotype. CDR3 sequence (DNA): TGTGCCAGCAGCAATGGGGGGGCGTTATCTAATGAAAAACTGTTTTTT. This sequence encodes CASSNGGALSNEKLFF. V and J are TRBV27 and TRBJ1-4; a possible D gene is TRBD1 (6 bases). There are 16 residues in the CDR3. Germline values: CDR1 MNHEY, CDR2 SMNVEV (reference sequence). V was shortened by 6 bases and J by 3 bases, with 17 bases between the two germline ends.

In this sample, this clonotype turned up many times. The rearrangement uses TRBV7-2 and TRBJ2-7; no definite D call. V lost 6 bases and J 2 bases, leaving 14 bases between the germline ends. Per germline, CDR1 SGHTA and CDR2 FQGNSA. The CDR3 totals 14 residues. The CDR3 DNA follows: TGTGCCAGCAGTGAGACTGGGAACCCCTACGAGCAGTACTTC. Protein sequence: CASSETGNPYEQYF.

A few counts support this clonotype. The chain joins TRBV6-2 or TRBV6-3 to TRBJ2-7; D might be TRBD2 (6 bases). The length of the CDR3 is 15 residues. CDR1 is MNHEY, CDR2 SVGEGT, per germline. V lost 4 bases, J lost 3 bases, and 16 bases lay in between. CDR3 sequence reads: CASSFSAGPYYEQYF. The CDR3 DNA follows: TGTGCCAGCAGTTTCTCAGCGGGTCCCTACTACGAGCAGTACTTC.

This clonotype was seen a handful of times. CDR3 amino acids: CASSVVGDPSYEQYF. CDR3 nucleotide sequence: TGTGCCAGCAGCGTAGTAGGAGACCCTTCCTACGAGCAGTACTTC. The chain links TRBV9 to TRBJ2-7; D is unresolved. The CDR3 is made up of 15 amino acids. Trimming took off 0 bases at V and 1 base at J, with 11 bases between the two ends. Looked up from germline, CDR1 is SGDLS and CDR2 is YYNGEE.

The chain joins TRBV25-1 to TRBJ1-2; weak D call: TRBD1 (5 bases). The CDR3 runs 14 residues. CDR1 is MGHDK, CDR2 SYGVNS, per germline. Trimming cost V 3 bases and J 5 bases, with 13 bases left between them. CDR3: CASSEHDRLYGYTF. The CDR3, as DNA: TGTGCCAGCAGTGAGCACGACAGACTTTATGGCTACACCTTC.

This clonotype was seen ten or more times. The chain couples TRBV28 to TRBJ2-7; 8 nucleotides align to TRBD1. V was pared by 6 bases and J by 3 bases, with 7 bases of the junction left unmatched. CDR3 size: 14 residues. The V gene's germline CDR1 is MDHEN and CDR2 SYDVKM. CDR3 nucleotide sequence: TGTGCCAGCAGGCAGTGGACAGGGAACTACGAGCAGTACTTC. Protein: CASRQWTGNYEQYF.

This clonotype was counted at least ten times. V and J are TRBV2 and TRBJ1-1; 7 bases line up with TRBD1. This CDR3 comprises 13 residues. The V gene end was trimmed by 10 bases and the J gene end by 3 bases; junction bases not matched to a gene: 8. The germline CDR1 and CDR2 sequences are SNHLY and FYNNEI. CDR3 protein: CANRQGLYTEAFF. In nucleotides, the CDR3 is TGTGCCAACCGACAGGGACTATACACTGAAGCTTTCTTT.

At least ten counts were recorded for this clonotype. The gene calls are TRBV19 and TRBJ2-2, with 14 bases matching TRBD2. The trim removed 0 bases at V and 1 base at J, leaving 4 bases unmatched. Per the germline V gene, CDR1 is LNHDA and CDR2 is SQIVND (reference sequence). This CDR3 comprises 19 residues. The CDR3 nucleotides are TGTGCCAGTAGTATAGACGGACTAGCGGGAGGCGAGAACACCGGGGAGCTGTTTTTT. Residues: CASSIDGLAGGENTGELFF.

This clonotype was picked up many times. The V and J genes are TRBV12-3 or TRBV12-4 and TRBJ2-5, with a possible D match to TRBD2 (6 bases). CDR3 length: 13 amino acids. V was shortened by 3 bases and J by 7 bases, with 12 bases between the two germline ends. CDR3 residues: CASSFIGEVTQYF. The DNA for the CDR3 is TGTGCCAGCAGTTTCATCGGGGAGGTGACCCAGTACTTC.

This clonotype was seen repeatedly, ten times or more. The rearrangement joins TRBV3-1 to TRBJ1-6, with D possibly TRBD1 on 5 matching bases. The germline gives CDR1 LGHDT, CDR2 YNNKEL (reference sequence). The CDR3 runs to 15 residues. Trimming stripped 0 bases from V and 5 bases from J, with 8 bases between. The CDR3 loop is CASSQEVQDNSPLHF. Written as DNA, the CDR3 is TGTGCCAGCAGCCAAGAAGTACAGGATAATTCACCCCTCCACTTT.

In its sample, this clonotype was seen a few times. The genes are TRBV5-4 and TRBJ1-5, with TRBD1 matching 12 bases. Germline CDR1 and CDR2: SGHNT and YYREEE (reference sequence). Trimming cost V 4 bases and J 4 bases; bases outside gene matches: 3. This CDR3 has 15 amino acids. Here the CDR3 DNA reads TGTGCCAGCAGCAGGGACAGGGGGCCGAATCAGCCCCAGCATTTT. This translates into CASSRDRGPNQPQHF.

This clonotype was seen repeatedly, ten times or more. V is TRBV7-2 and J is TRBJ2-1; 11 nucleotides align to TRBD2. Trimming removed 4 bases from V and 9 bases from J; junction bases left unmatched: 8. The CDR3 is 15 residues long. The germline CDR1 and CDR2 sequences are SGHTA and FQGNSA. The CDR3 loop reads CASSYLLAGASEQFF. The CDR3 DNA sequence: TGTGCCAGCAGCTACCTACTAGCGGGAGCTTCTGAGCAGTTCTTC.

In this sample, this clonotype turned up many times. This sequence joins TRBV28 and TRBJ2-7; 9 bases line up with TRBD1. The CDR3 sequence is 12 residues long. Trimming cost V 8 bases and J 3 bases; bases outside gene matches: 2. CDR1 is MDHEN and CDR2 is SYDVKM in the germline V gene. CDR3 bases: TGTGCCAGCTGGGACAGGGACTACGAGCAGTACTTC. Its translation is CASWDRDYEQYF.

This clonotype was seen many times. CDR3 DNA: TGTGCCAGCAGCGCCGGACTAGCGGGGCCCACAGATACGCAGTATTTT. Protein: CASSAGLAGPTDTQYF. The chain uses TRBV7-8 and TRBJ2-3; 12 bases agree with TRBD2. This CDR3 spans 16 amino acids. With V trimmed by 5 bases and J by 2 bases, 5 bases remained unmatched. The germline V gene has CDR1 SGHVS and CDR2 FQNEAQ.